A single sample gave rise to the 10 T cell receptor beta chains below, sequenced in a study of blood T cell repertoires in COVID-19. Using immunoSEQ multiplex PCR, the repertoire was profiled, and TCRdb retains in-frame clones only, with some absent. The profile covers 170,000 or so clones, with 65% to 85% appearing a single time and roughly 2.9% taken by the ten largest. The sequenced material came from peripheral blood. These TCRs come from a woman in her sixties with acute or convalescent COVID-19.

The chain links TRBV3-1 (or the pseudogene TRBV3-2) to TRBJ1-1; D unresolved. Germline-derived CDR1 and CDR2 are LGHDT and YNNKEL (reference sequence). The CDR3 covers 15 residues. Deletions cut 0 bases from V and 2 bases from J, with 10 bases between. CDR3 residues: CASSQESTANTEAFF. Written as DNA, the CDR3 is TGTGCCAGCAGCCAAGAATCTACCGCAAACACTGAAGCTTTCTTT.

V is TRBV28 and J is TRBJ1-1, with D possibly being TRBD1 (6 bases). CDR3 length: 14 amino acids. Trimming took off 5 bases at V and 7 bases at J, with 17 bases between the two ends. Looked up from germline, CDR1 is MDHEN and CDR2 is SYDVKM. The DNA of the CDR3 is TGTGCCAGCAGTCTAATAGGGGGAGTCAGTGAAGCTTTCTTT. It translates to CASSLIGGVSEAFF.

Concerning this clone: The junction shows a germline mismatch at one end, possibly a read error. V gene TRBV3-1 (or the pseudogene TRBV3-2) combines with J gene TRBJ1-3; 7 bases fit TRBD1. Germline V CDR1 and CDR2: LGHDT, YNNKEL (reference sequence). The CDR3 has 16 residues. The CDR3 coding sequence is TGTGCCAGCACCCAACTGACAGGGAGCTCTGGAAACACCATATATTTT. It codes for CASTQLTGSSGNTIYF.

The chain couples TRBV6-5 to TRBJ1-2; TRBD1 aligns across 7 bases. Looked up from germline, CDR1 is MNHEY and CDR2 is SVGAGI. The CDR3 runs 15 residues. V was clipped by 6 bases and J by 0 bases; unmatched bases: 7. The CDR3 protein is CASRVPGQANYGYTF. Here the CDR3 DNA reads TGTGCCAGCAGAGTACCAGGACAGGCTAACTATGGCTACACCTTC.

This rearrangement joins TRBV7-9 to TRBJ1-1, with no clear D. The ends were cut back, 5 bases at V and 2 bases at J, with 12 bases in the middle. CDR1 SEHNR and CDR2 FQNEAQ come from the germline V gene (reference sequence). The CDR3 has 14 amino acids. CDR3 protein: CASSPGGINTEAFF. Written as DNA, the CDR3 is TGTGCCAGCAGCCCCGGCGGGATCAACACTGAAGCTTTCTTT.

This chain joins TRBV7-2 and TRBJ1-5, with D perhaps TRBD1 (5 bases). The CDR3 sequence is 14 residues long. Trimming cost V 4 bases and J 3 bases, with 10 bases left between them. Germline V gives CDR1 SGHTA, CDR2 FQGNSA. The CDR3 DNA is TGTGCCAGCAGCTCCCAGGGAATCAATCAGCCCCAGCATTTT. This translates into CASSSQGINQPQHF.

J is TRBJ1-2 and V is TRBV7-8; TRBD1 agrees at 10 bases. CDR1 and CDR2 from the germline V gene are SGHVS and FQNEAQ. The V segment lost 5 bases and the J segment 3 bases; nucleotides outside the gene matches: 6. CDR3 length equals 15 residues. CDR3 residues: CASSPGTGEDYGYTF. The CDR3 coding sequence is TGTGCCAGCAGCCCCGGGACAGGGGAGGACTATGGCTACACCTTC.

V gene TRBV7-9 combines with J gene TRBJ1-1; D is possibly TRBD1 (5 bases). This CDR3 is built from 14 residues. Germline assignment: CDR1 SEHNR and CDR2 FQNEAQ (reference sequence). V gave up 5 bases and J gave up 1 base, with 11 bases separating them. CDR3 protein: CASSHQGTNTEAFF. In nucleotides, the CDR3 is TGTGCCAGCAGCCACCAGGGAACGAACACTGAAGCTTTCTTT.

This clone was observed a single time. The chain carries TRBV2 and TRBJ2-2; the match to TRBD1 covers 8 bases. Germline V gene sequence: CDR1 SNHLY, CDR2 FYNNEI. The V gene end was trimmed by 7 bases and the J gene end by 5 bases; junction bases not matched to a gene: 9. There are 15 residues in the CDR3. CDR3 DNA: TGTGCCAGCAAACTCGGACAGGGAGATACCGGGGAGCTGTTTTTT. It encodes CASKLGQGDTGELFF.

This sequence joins TRBV4-3 and TRBJ1-2; D gene uncertain. The germline V gene encodes CDR1 LGHNA and CDR2 YSLEER. The CDR3 consists of 14 residues. V lost 0 bases to trimming and J lost 4 bases, with 9 bases between them. CDR3 in DNA: TGCGCCAGCAGCCAAGACAGGAGGCTCTATGGCTACACCTTC. Protein product: CASSQDRRLYGYTF.